The 8 T cell receptor beta chains below come from one sample, sequenced in a study of cytomegalovirus exposure and HLA in healthy donors. Generated by immunoSEQ multiplex PCR, the TCRdb table keeps only in-frame clones and is missing some. The repertoire holds a few hundred thousand clones, with 86% as singletons. The specimen sequenced was PBMCs. The receptors come from a woman under 30 in good health and CMV-seronegative.

This rearrangement joins TRBV30 to TRBJ1-1, with D tentatively TRBD1 (6 bases). With 1 base removed from V and 1 base from J, the gap between germline ends came to 7 bases. This CDR3 spans 13 amino acids. Germline CDR1 reads GTSNPN; CDR2 reads SVGIG (reference sequence). CDR3 in amino acids: CAWSGTANTEAFF. CDR3 in DNA: TGTGCCTGGAGTGGGACAGCGAACACTGAAGCTTTCTTT.

As DNA, the CDR3 is TGTGCCAGCAGCTTATTAGGGGCTGAAGCTTTCTTT. This encodes CASSLLGAEAFF. This chain connects TRBV7-9 to TRBJ1-1, with a possible D match to TRBD1 (5 bases). CDR3 size: 12 residues. Germline lookup yields CDR1 SEHNR and CDR2 FQNEAQ (reference sequence). V lost 2 bases and J lost 6, with 7 bases in between.

The genes are TRBV2 and TRBJ1-2; 11 bases match TRBD1. With 4 bases clipped from V and 1 base from J, the junction kept 11 bases outside the gene matches. The germline gives CDR1 SNHLY, CDR2 FYNNEI. The CDR3 is 18 amino acids. The CDR3: CASSGGRTGTGGNYGYTF. CDR3 DNA sequence: TGTGCCAGCAGTGGGGGGAGGACCGGGACAGGGGGTAACTATGGCTACACCTTC.

The chain has TRBV6-5 and TRBJ2-1; D is perhaps TRBD2 (5 bases). The V end was cut by 6 bases, the J end by 9 bases, with 12 bases between. Germline V CDR1 and CDR2: MNHEY, SVGAGI. The CDR3 is made up of 12 amino acids. Here the CDR3 DNA reads TGTGCCAGCAGCCCAACTAGGACTGAGCAGTTCTTC. Translation gives CASSPTRTEQFF.

V is TRBV27 and J is TRBJ2-7; D not certain. Trimming took off 5 bases at V and 6 bases at J, with 11 bases between the two ends. This CDR3 spans 12 amino acids. Per the germline V gene, CDR1 is MNHEY and CDR2 is SMNVEV (reference sequence). DNA for the CDR3: TGTGCCAGCAGTGCCCAGGTAGGCGAGCAGTACTTC. This encodes CASSAQVGEQYF.

The chain carries TRBV18 and TRBJ1-1; no firm D call. This CDR3 is built from 15 residues. Trimming pared 3 bases from V and 3 bases from J, leaving 14 bases between. The germline V gene has CDR1 KGHSH and CDR2 LQKENI. The CDR3: CASSPPSAADTEAFF. The CDR3 DNA sequence: TGTGCCAGCTCACCCCCGAGCGCTGCGGACACTGAAGCTTTCTTT.

The chain combines TRBV28 with TRBJ2-3; TRBD2 agrees at 12 bases. This CDR3 spans 18 amino acids. The junction had 9 bases not matched to a gene; V was cut back by 5 bases and J by 0 bases. Per the germline V gene, CDR1 is MDHEN and CDR2 is SYDVKM. CDR3 protein: CASSPRSSGRGSTDTQYF. The CDR3 nucleotides are TGTGCCAGCAGTCCCCGATCTAGCGGGAGGGGGAGCACAGATACGCAGTATTTT.

This clone was observed once. The rearrangement links TRBV5-4 to TRBJ2-1; D perhaps matches TRBD2 (5 bases). The germline CDR1 and CDR2 sequences are SGHNT and YYREEE (reference sequence). The CDR3 loop spans 15 amino acids. Trimming shortened V by 2 bases and J by 2 bases, and 11 bases separated the two germline ends. CDR3 in amino acids: CASSFGVSAYNEQFF. In DNA form, the CDR3 reads TGTGCCAGCAGCTTCGGGGTTTCAGCCTACAATGAGCAGTTCTTC.